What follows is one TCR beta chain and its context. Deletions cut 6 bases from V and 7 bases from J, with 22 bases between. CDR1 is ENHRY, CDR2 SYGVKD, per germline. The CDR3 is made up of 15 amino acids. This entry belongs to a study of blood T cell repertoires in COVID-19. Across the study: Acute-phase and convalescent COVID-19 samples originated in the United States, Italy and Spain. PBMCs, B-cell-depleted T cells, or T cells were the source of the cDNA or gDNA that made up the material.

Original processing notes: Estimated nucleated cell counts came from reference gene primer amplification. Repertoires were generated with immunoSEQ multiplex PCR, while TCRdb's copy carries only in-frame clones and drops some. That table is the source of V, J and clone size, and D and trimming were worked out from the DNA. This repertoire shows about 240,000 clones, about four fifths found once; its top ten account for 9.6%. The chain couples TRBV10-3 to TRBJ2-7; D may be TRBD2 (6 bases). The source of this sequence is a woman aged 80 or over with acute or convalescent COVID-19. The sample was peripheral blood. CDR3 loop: CAISPPGGWSGEQYF. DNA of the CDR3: TGTGCCATCAGCCCGCCTGGAGGGTGGTCGGGGGAGCAGTACTTC.